The T cell receptor (beta chain) described here comes from a study of T cell responses to AZD1222 COVID-19 vaccine. This clone showed up just a few times. TCRdb keeps only in-frame clones here, not all; method: immunoSEQ multiplex PCR. The data show 200,000 or so clones, approximately 94% seen once. The CDR3 is 14 amino acids. Unmatched junction bases numbered 10, after V lost 5 bases and J lost 8 bases. Germline V lookup: CDR1 GTSNPN, CDR2 SVGIG (reference sequence). The receptor was derived from an adult in good health. Sequenced material: peripheral blood, taken on day 0 of AZD1222 vaccination. The J gene is TRBJ1-4, the V gene TRBV30; 8 bases are a match to TRBD1. CDR3 loop: CAWGDRWKEEKLFF. CDR3 bases: TGTGCCTGGGGGGACAGGTGGAAGGAAGAAAAACTGTTTTTT.